The 15 T cell receptor beta chains below all came from one sample that was sequenced in a study of vaccination effects on CD4 cells after COVID-19. Antigen-specific CD4+ T cells expanded by the ViraFEST assay with viral peptide pools were then sequenced. CD4+ T cell isolation took place after 10 days of culture. The vaccine given was either BNT162b2 or mRNA-1273, in two doses. Their recognized antigens are unknown. The assay was immunoSEQ multiplex PCR, and TCRdb's table has in-frame clones only and misses some. Found here are roughly 68,000 clones, around two thirds of them singletons; the top ten hold 1.5% to 1.7%. This specimen was CD4+ T cells from PBMCs cultured with HCoV-229E spike peptides, taken after COVID-19 vaccination. The receptors come from a human donor who received a COVID-19 vaccine.

The chain uses TRBV5-1 and TRBJ1-1, with D unresolved. The CDR3 is 15 amino acids. Trimming took off 0 bases at V and 0 bases at J, with 9 bases between the two ends. Looked up from germline, CDR1 is SGHRS and CDR2 is YFSETQ. CDR3 protein: CASSLDGRMNTEAFF. The CDR3 coding sequence is TGCGCCAGCAGCTTGGATGGGAGGATGAACACTGAAGCTTTCTTT.

V and J are TRBV28 and TRBJ1-2; TRBD1 might be the D (6 bases). V lost 6 bases and J 4 bases, leaving 27 bases between the germline ends. The CDR3 totals 18 residues. Germline-derived CDR1 and CDR2 are MDHEN and SYDVKM. The CDR3 region is CASRIIGGVGATRYGYTF. DNA for the CDR3: TGTGCCAGCAGAATTATTGGGGGTGTGGGGGCGACTCGCTATGGCTACACCTTC.

The V and J genes are TRBV5-6 and TRBJ2-3; D may correspond to TRBD1 or TRBD2 (5 bases each). The CDR3 contains 14 residues. Germline loops: CDR1 SGHDT, CDR2 YYEEEE. V lost 3 bases, J lost 5 bases, and 13 bases lay in between. CDR3 in DNA: TGTGCCAGCAGCTCGCCCGTGGGGGAAGATACGCAGTATTTT. This translates into CASSSPVGEDTQYF.

This clone has just a few counts. This chain links TRBV7-9 with TRBJ2-7; TRBD2 might be the D (6 bases). This CDR3 is built from 13 residues. Germline CDR1 reads SEHNR; CDR2 reads FQNEAQ (reference sequence). Trimming removed 3 bases from V and 5 bases from J, with 11 bases in between. CDR3 sequence reads: CASSFSGVDEQYV. The CDR3 nucleotides are TGTGCCAGCAGCTTTTCGGGGGTAGACGAGCAGTACGTC.

V is TRBV27 and J is TRBJ2-5, with a possible D match to TRBD2 (7 bases). V lost 2 bases to trimming and J lost 2 bases, with 15 bases between them. This CDR3 is built from 16 residues. Looked up from germline, CDR1 is MNHEY and CDR2 is SMNVEV (reference sequence). The CDR3: CASSLMRGPSQETQYF. The CDR3 nucleotides are TGTGCCAGCAGTTTAATGCGGGGGCCTTCTCAAGAGACCCAGTACTTC.

The chain recombines TRBV10-3 with TRBJ2-3; 9 bases align to TRBD2. V shed 3 bases, J shed 4 bases, and the junction held 5 bases outside the gene matches. Germline CDR1 is ENHRY and CDR2 is SYGVKD. The CDR3 contains 15 residues. The CDR3 here is CAISDRGGAADTQYF. The DNA for the CDR3 is TGTGCCATCAGTGACCGCGGGGGGGCGGCAGATACGCAGTATTTT.

This chain uses TRBV7-2 with TRBJ2-1, with D possibly TRBD2 on 6 matching bases. This CDR3 comprises 16 residues. From germline, CDR1 is SGHTA and CDR2 FQGNSA. Trimming shortened V by 0 bases and J by 2 bases, and 11 bases separated the two germline ends. As DNA, the CDR3 is TGTGCCAGCAGCTTAGCGGGCGGGACTCCCTACAATGAGCAGTTCTTC. Amino acid sequence: CASSLAGGTPYNEQFF.

This rearrangement joins TRBV4-3 to TRBJ2-1; D is possibly TRBD1 (5 bases). The CDR3 runs to 15 residues. The germline V gene encodes CDR1 LGHNA and CDR2 YSLEER. The germline V and J ends were trimmed by 2 bases and 2 bases, with 10 bases remaining between them. The CDR3 reads CASSQSGIPYNEQFF. The CDR3 nucleotides are TGCGCCAGCAGCCAATCAGGGATCCCCTACAATGAGCAGTTCTTC.

The chain links TRBV2 to TRBJ1-2; 7 nucleotides align to TRBD1. The germline gives CDR1 SNHLY, CDR2 FYNNEI. There are 15 residues in the CDR3. J gave up 5 bases and V 0 bases, and 6 bases lay outside the gene matches. The CDR3 loop is CASSEAKGQRYGYTF. The CDR3 region has the DNA TGTGCCAGCAGTGAAGCAAAGGGACAGCGGTATGGCTACACCTTC.

This clone has just one count. The CDR3 loop is CATSDLTNAGGDTQYF. The CDR3 bases are TGTGCCACCAGTGATTTGACTAACGCCGGGGGAGATACGCAGTATTTT. The V call is TRBV24-1, the J call TRBJ2-3; the D gene is possibly TRBD2 (6 bases). The V gene's germline CDR1 is KGHDR and CDR2 SFDVKD. V was clipped by 0 bases and J by 5 bases, with 14 bases between them. The CDR3 contains 16 residues.

This sequence joins TRBV9 and TRBJ2-5; TRBD2 is a possible D gene (6 bases). Trimming shortened V by 0 bases and J by 5 bases, and 11 bases separated the two germline ends. Germline V gene data show CDR1 as SGDLS and CDR2 as YYNGEE. This CDR3 is 14 amino acids long. Here the CDR3 DNA reads TGTGCCAGCAGCGTAGAGGATGGGGGGGAGACCCAGTACTTC. Protein sequence: CASSVEDGGETQYF.

The chain links TRBV7-3 to TRBJ2-2; the D call may be TRBD1 or TRBD2 (6 bases each). Per germline, CDR1 SGHTA and CDR2 FQGTGA. Trimming left V 1 base short and J 0 bases short, with 9 bases between. The CDR3 has 16 residues. The CDR3 DNA reads as TGTGCCAGCAGCTTAAACGGGGGCTCGAACACCGGGGAGCTGTTTTTT. Translating gives CASSLNGGSNTGELFF.

The rearrangement links TRBV14 to TRBJ1-2, with 8 bases fitting TRBD1. The V gene end was trimmed by 2 bases and the J gene end by 8 bases; junction bases not matched to a gene: 13. The CDR3 runs 16 residues. CDR1 is SGHDN, CDR2 FVKESK, per germline. Here the CDR3 DNA reads TGTGCCAGCAGCCAAACCGCCCCGACAGGGGTTTGGGGCTACACCTTC. Protein: CASSQTAPTGVWGYTF.

The V call is TRBV28, the J call TRBJ1-1; no clear D gene. CDR1 is MDHEN and CDR2 is SYDVKM in the germline V gene. V shed 8 bases and J shed 0 bases, with 4 bases lying between them. The CDR3 length is 11 residues. CDR3 in amino acids: CASQMNTEAFF. The CDR3 DNA sequence: TGTGCCAGCCAGATGAACACTGAAGCTTTCTTT.

The chain carries TRBV19 and TRBJ2-2; D is ambiguous. The V and J ends lost 5 bases and 0 bases respectively, with 19 bases between them. This CDR3 region has 18 residues. CDR1 and CDR2 (germline): LNHDA, SQIVND (reference sequence). CDR3 loop: CASSPHVGSETNTGELFF. The CDR3 coding sequence is TGTGCCAGTAGTCCGCATGTGGGATCAGAGACGAACACCGGGGAGCTGTTTTTT.